Below are 17 T cell receptor beta chains sequenced from a single sample in a study of T cell responses to AZD1222 COVID-19 vaccine. The protocol was immunoSEQ multiplex PCR, while the TCRdb copy is restricted to in-frame clones and leaves out a portion. The sample contains 120,000 to 150,000 clones, more than 75% of which appear only once. Sequenced material: peripheral blood, taken on day 0 of MenACWY control vaccination. The receptors were sampled from an adult in good health.

The chain is built from TRBV9 and TRBJ2-5; 9 bases align to TRBD2. Per the germline V gene, CDR1 is SGDLS and CDR2 is YYNGEE. V lost 2 bases and J lost 5; bases outside the gene matches: 7. The CDR3 length is 15 residues. CDR3 region: CASSVSGGLAETQYF. In DNA form, the CDR3 reads TGTGCCAGCAGCGTTAGCGGGGGACTTGCGGAGACCCAGTACTTC.

The rearrangement uses TRBV7-8 and TRBJ1-5; 10 bases align to TRBD1. Unmatched junction bases numbered 9, after V lost 1 base and J lost 3 bases. The germline CDR1 and CDR2 sequences are SGHVS and FQNEAQ. The CDR3 consists of 18 residues. CDR3 in DNA: TGTGCCAGCAGCTTAGGGCGGACAGGGGGTTTCAACAATCAGCCCCAGCATTTT. Amino acids: CASSLGRTGGFNNQPQHF.

The genes are TRBV5-6 and TRBJ2-2; perhaps D is TRBD1 or TRBD2 (5 bases each). The CDR3 sequence is 15 residues long. The V gene's germline CDR1 is SGHDT and CDR2 YYEEEE. V lost 2 bases, J lost 2 bases, and 10 bases lay in between. CDR3 coding DNA: TGTGCCAGCAGCTTACCCCGGGGCAACACCGGGGAGCTGTTTTTT. Translation gives CASSLPRGNTGELFF.

The V call is TRBV5-1, the J call TRBJ1-3; D is perhaps TRBD1 (5 bases). Looked up from germline, CDR1 is SGHRS and CDR2 is YFSETQ. Deletions cut 4 bases from V and 0 bases from J, with 17 bases between. This CDR3 is built from 17 residues. This CDR3 reads CASSVRAPGTSGNTIYF. The CDR3 DNA follows: TGCGCCAGCAGCGTCCGGGCCCCCGGGACCTCTGGAAACACCATATATTTT.

V is TRBV9 and J is TRBJ1-1, with D perhaps matching TRBD1 (6 bases). V was trimmed by 0 bases and J by 6 bases, leaving 12 bases between them. Germline V lookup: CDR1 SGDLS, CDR2 YYNGEE. The CDR3 has 14 amino acids. The CDR3 DNA is TGTGCCAGCAGCGTAGACCCGGACAGCGCTGAAGCTTTCTTT. Translating gives CASSVDPDSAEAFF.

This clone was detected a few times. The chain couples TRBV5-1 to TRBJ1-1, with D maybe TRBD1 (6 bases). Germline CDR1 reads SGHRS; CDR2 reads YFSETQ. The CDR3 runs 11 residues. V gave up 5 bases and J gave up 7 bases, with 9 bases separating them. The CDR3 spells CASSSGVEAFF. CDR3 sequence (DNA): TGCGCCAGCAGTTCAGGGGTTGAAGCTTTCTTT.

The chain uses TRBV19 and TRBJ2-1, with D perhaps TRBD2 (5 bases). The length of the CDR3 is 14 residues. The germline V and J ends were trimmed by 4 bases and 6 bases, with 13 bases remaining between them. Germline loops: CDR1 LNHDA, CDR2 SQIVND (reference sequence). The CDR3 DNA sequence: TGTGCCAGTAGTACCCTAGCCGTTCTCAATGAGCAGTTCTTC. This encodes CASSTLAVLNEQFF.

J is TRBJ1-1 and V is TRBV5-6; perhaps TRBD1 as D (5 bases). Deletions cut 4 bases from V and 1 base from J, with 17 bases between. Germline loops: CDR1 SGHDT, CDR2 YYEEEE. CDR3 size: 16 residues. CDR3 in amino acids: CASSPLFGAKNTEAFF. In DNA form, the CDR3 reads TGTGCCAGCAGCCCATTATTTGGGGCTAAGAACACTGAAGCTTTCTTT.

The table lists this clone with a few counts. V and J are TRBV27 and TRBJ1-1; TRBD1 matches at 7 bases. With 5 bases clipped from V and 5 bases from J, the junction kept 8 bases outside the gene matches. The CDR3 covers 14 residues. Germline loops: CDR1 MNHEY, CDR2 SMNVEV (reference sequence). Here the CDR3 DNA reads TGTGCCAGCAGTCCAGGGGGACCGGGGACTGAAGCTTTCTTT. Its protein product is CASSPGGPGTEAFF.

The chain has TRBV2 and TRBJ1-6; D not resolved. With 7 bases removed from V and 7 bases from J, the gap between germline ends came to 17 bases. Germline V lookup: CDR1 SNHLY, CDR2 FYNNEI. This CDR3 comprises 15 residues. CDR3 region: CASKGEVGLNSPLHF. The DNA of the CDR3 is TGTGCCAGCAAAGGAGAGGTGGGATTAAATTCACCCCTCCACTTT.

As regards this clone: In the same sample, other DNA sequences code for this CDR3. The rearrangement joins TRBV6-5 to TRBJ1-4; no definite D call. This CDR3 is 14 amino acids long. V was shortened by 6 bases and J by 2 bases, with 10 bases between the two germline ends. In germline, CDR1 is MNHEY, CDR2 SVGAGI. The DNA of the CDR3 is TGTGCCAGCAGGGGCCAGGCGACTAATGAAAAACTGTTTTTT. Translating it yields CASRGQATNEKLFF.

The rearrangement links TRBV19 to TRBJ1-2; D might be TRBD1 (6 bases). Germline CDR1 and CDR2: LNHDA and SQIVND (reference sequence). Trimming took off 6 bases at V and 4 bases at J, with 12 bases between the two ends. The CDR3 loop spans 13 amino acids. CDR3 protein: CASSNREGYGYTF. CDR3 sequence (DNA): TGTGCCAGTAGCAACAGGGAAGGCTATGGCTACACCTTC.

The sample holds a few counts of this clone. The genes are TRBV14 and TRBJ1-4; 9 positions agree with TRBD1. The germline gives CDR1 SGHDN, CDR2 FVKESK. The length of the CDR3 is 17 residues. With V trimmed by 4 bases and J by 8 bases, 14 bases remained unmatched. The CDR3 spells CASSRLTGGTSPEKLFF. The CDR3 DNA follows: TGTGCCAGCAGCCGACTAACAGGGGGCACTTCCCCCGAAAAACTGTTTTTT.

A single count supports this clone. The rearrangement uses TRBV19 and TRBJ2-1, with D perhaps TRBD2 (6 bases). The CDR3 is 14 amino acids. V lost 3 bases and J lost 5, with 11 bases in between. CDR1 LNHDA and CDR2 SQIVND come from the germline V gene (reference sequence). Here the CDR3 reads CASSMGDFNNEQFF. Here the CDR3 DNA reads TGTGCCAGTAGTATGGGGGACTTCAACAATGAGCAGTTCTTC.

This sequence joins TRBV7-7 and TRBJ2-2, with 10 bases matching TRBD2. This CDR3 has 15 residues. V was pared by 6 bases and J by 5 bases, with 6 bases of the junction left unmatched. CDR1 is SSHAT and CDR2 is FNYEAQ in the germline V gene (reference sequence). As DNA, the CDR3 is TGTGCCAGCAGTCCTGGACTAGCGGTTACCGGGGAGCTGTTTTTT. Amino acid sequence: CASSPGLAVTGELFF.

The rearrangement links TRBV6-6 to TRBJ1-5; D unclear. The CDR3 totals 11 residues. Germline loops: CDR1 MNHNY, CDR2 SVGAGI (reference sequence). The germline V and J ends were trimmed by 4 bases and 7 bases, with 5 bases remaining between them. CDR3 amino acids: CASSLGQPQHF. In DNA form, the CDR3 reads TGTGCCAGCAGTTTGGGGCAGCCCCAGCATTTT.

The rearrangement links TRBV4-1 to TRBJ1-2; D is possibly TRBD1 (5 bases). Germline assignment: CDR1 MGHRA and CDR2 YSYEKL. Trimming removed 5 bases at V and 8 bases at J, with 18 bases between. This CDR3 is 14 amino acids long. The CDR3: CASSYNLGDDGYTF. Written as DNA, the CDR3 is TGCGCCAGCAGCTATAATCTAGGGGATGACGGCTACACCTTC.